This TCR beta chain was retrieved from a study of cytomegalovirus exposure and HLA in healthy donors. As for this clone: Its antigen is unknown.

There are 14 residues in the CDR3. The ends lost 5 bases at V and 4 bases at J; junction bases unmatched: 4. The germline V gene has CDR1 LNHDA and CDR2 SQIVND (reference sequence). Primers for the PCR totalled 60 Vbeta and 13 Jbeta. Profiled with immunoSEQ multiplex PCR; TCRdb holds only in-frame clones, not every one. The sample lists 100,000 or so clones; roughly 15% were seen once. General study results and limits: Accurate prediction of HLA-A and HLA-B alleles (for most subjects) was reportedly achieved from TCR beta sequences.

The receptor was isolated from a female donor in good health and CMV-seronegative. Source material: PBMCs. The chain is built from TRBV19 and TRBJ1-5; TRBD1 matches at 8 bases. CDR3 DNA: TGTGCCAGTAGTCTGGACAGGGAAAATCAGCCCCAGCATTTT. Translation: CASSLDRENQPQHF.